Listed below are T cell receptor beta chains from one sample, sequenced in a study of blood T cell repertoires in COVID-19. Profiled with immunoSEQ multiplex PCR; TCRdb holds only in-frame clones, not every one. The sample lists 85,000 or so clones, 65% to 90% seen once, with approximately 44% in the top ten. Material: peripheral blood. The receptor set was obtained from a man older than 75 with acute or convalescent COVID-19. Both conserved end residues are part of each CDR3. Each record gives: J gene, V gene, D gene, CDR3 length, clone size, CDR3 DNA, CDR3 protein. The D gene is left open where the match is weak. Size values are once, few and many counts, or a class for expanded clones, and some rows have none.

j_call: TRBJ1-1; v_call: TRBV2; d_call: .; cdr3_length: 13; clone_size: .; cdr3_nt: TGTGCCAGCAGTGTACAGGGAAACACTGAAGCTTTCTTT; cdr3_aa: CASSVQGNTEAFF
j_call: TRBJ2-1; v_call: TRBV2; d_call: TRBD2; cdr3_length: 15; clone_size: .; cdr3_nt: TGTGCCAGCAGTGTGACTAGCGGGTCCTACAATGAGCAGTTCTTC; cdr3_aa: CASSVTSGSYNEQFF
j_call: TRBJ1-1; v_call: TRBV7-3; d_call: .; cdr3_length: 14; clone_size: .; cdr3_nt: TGTGCCAGCAGCCTCGACAGGATGAACACTGAAGCTTTCTTT; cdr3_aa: CASSLDRMNTEAFF
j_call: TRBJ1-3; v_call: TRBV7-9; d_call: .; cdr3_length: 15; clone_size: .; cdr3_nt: TGTGCCAGCAGCGTAGGGAGTTACTCTGGAAACACCATATATTTT; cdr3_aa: CASSVGSYSGNTIYF
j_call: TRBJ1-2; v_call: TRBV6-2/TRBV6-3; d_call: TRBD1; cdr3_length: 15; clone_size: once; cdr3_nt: TGTGCCAGCAGTTACGCCGGGACAGGGCCTTATGGCTACACCTTC; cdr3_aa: CASSYAGTGPYGYTF
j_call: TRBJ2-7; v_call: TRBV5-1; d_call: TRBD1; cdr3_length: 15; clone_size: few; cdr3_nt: TGCGCCAGCAGCACCTCCGGGACAGGGATCGGGGGGCAGTACTTC; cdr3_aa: CASSTSGTGIGGQYF
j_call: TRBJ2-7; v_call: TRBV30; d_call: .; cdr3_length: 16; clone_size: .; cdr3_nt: TGTGCCTGGAGTATTTCGGGACTCCCGGGGTTCTACGAGCAGTACTTC; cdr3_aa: CAWSISGLPGFYEQYF
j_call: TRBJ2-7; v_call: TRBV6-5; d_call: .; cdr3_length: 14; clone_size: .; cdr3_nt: TGTGCCAGCAGTTACGGACAGAGCTCCTACGAGCAGTACTTC; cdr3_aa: CASSYGQSSYEQYF
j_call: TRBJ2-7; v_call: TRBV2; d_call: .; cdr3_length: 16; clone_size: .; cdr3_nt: TGTGCCAGCAGTGAAAGACAGGCCCTTCGTAACTACGAGCAGTACTTC; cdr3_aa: CASSERQALRNYEQYF
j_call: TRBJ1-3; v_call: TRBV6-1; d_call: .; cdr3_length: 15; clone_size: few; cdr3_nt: TGTGCCAGCAGTGAAGTGAAAGCATCTGGAAACACCATATATTTT; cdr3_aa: CASSEVKASGNTIYF
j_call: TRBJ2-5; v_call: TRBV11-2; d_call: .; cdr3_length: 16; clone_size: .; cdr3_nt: TGTGCCAGCAGCTTCGATAGGGGGCGGGATGGAGAGACCCAGTACTTC; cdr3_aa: CASSFDRGRDGETQYF